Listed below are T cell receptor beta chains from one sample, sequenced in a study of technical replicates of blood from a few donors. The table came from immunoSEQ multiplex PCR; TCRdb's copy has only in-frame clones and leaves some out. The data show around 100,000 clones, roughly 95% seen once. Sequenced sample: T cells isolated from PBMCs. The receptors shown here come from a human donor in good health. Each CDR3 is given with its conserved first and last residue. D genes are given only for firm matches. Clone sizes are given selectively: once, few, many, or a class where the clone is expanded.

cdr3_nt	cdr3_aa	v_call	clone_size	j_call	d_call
TGTGCCATCAGTGAGTCCGGGGGACAGGGTCGCTACGAGCAGTACTTC	CAISESGGQGRYEQYF	TRBV10-3	once	TRBJ2-7	TRBD1
TGTGCCAGCAGCCTCCGCACCGGGGAGCTGTTTTTT	CASSLRTGELFF	TRBV7-3	.	TRBJ2-2	.
TGTGCCAGCAGTTTGGCAGGGTGGCAGTACTTC	CASSLAGWQYF	TRBV28	.	TRBJ2-7	.
TGTGCCAGCAGTATTGAGGGTAATCAGCCCCAGCATTTT	CASSIEGNQPQHF	TRBV5-6	.	TRBJ1-5	.
TGTGCCAGTAGTGCCACCGGTCCCCAGTACTTC	CASSATGPQYF	TRBV19	.	TRBJ2-5	.
TGTGCCAGCAGCTTACCTAGCGGGAGGTACAATGAGCAGTTCTTC	CASSLPSGRYNEQFF	TRBV7-8	.	TRBJ2-1	TRBD2
TGTGCCACCAGTGAAACAGGGAGCTCCTACGAGCAGTACTTC	CATSETGSSYEQYF	TRBV15	.	TRBJ2-7	.
TGTGCCTGGGAGGACAGGGCGAACACTGAAGCTTTCTTT	CAWEDRANTEAFF	TRBV30	.	TRBJ1-1	TRBD1
TGTGCCAGCAGCTTAGGTTCAATCGAGCAGTTCTTC	CASSLGSIEQFF	TRBV7-8	.	TRBJ2-1	.
TGTGCCAGCAGCTTAGGCCTCAGACTAGAAACTAAGGATGAGCAGTTCTTC	CASSLGLRLETKDEQFF	TRBV11-3	.	TRBJ2-1	.
TGTGCCAGTAGTTCGATCTGGGACTTTTCTAGCACAGATACGCAGTATTTT	CASSSIWDFSSTDTQYF	TRBV19	.	TRBJ2-3	.
TGTGCCAGTAGACCTACGGACAGGGATCCTTTCTACGAGCAGTACTTC	CASRPTDRDPFYEQYF	TRBV19	.	TRBJ2-7	TRBD1
TGTGCCAGCAGCTCCACTTGGGGGCCAGACTCTGGAAACACCATATATTTT	CASSSTWGPDSGNTIYF	TRBV7-9	.	TRBJ1-3	.
TGTGCCAGCAGTTTCCGGGGGGCATCGGGAAACACCATATATTTT	CASSFRGASGNTIYF	TRBV28	.	TRBJ1-3	.
TGTGCCAGCAGCCCGGGACTAGCGGGAGGCACCGGGGAGCTGTTTTTT	CASSPGLAGGTGELFF	TRBV5-6	.	TRBJ2-2	TRBD2
TGTGCCAGCAGCTTAGGGGGACAGGGGGCAGAGACCCAGTACTTC	CASSLGGQGAETQYF	TRBV7-9	.	TRBJ2-5	TRBD1
TGTGCCAGCAGAGAGACACCGGGACAGGGTAGCTACGAGCAGTACTTC	CASRETPGQGSYEQYF	TRBV2	.	TRBJ2-7	TRBD1
TGCGCCAGCAGCTTGGATCCGGAGTCTCGAGGCTACACCTTC	CASSLDPESRGYTF	TRBV5-1	.	TRBJ1-2	.
TGCAGCGGGACTTCGTCCTACGAGCAGTACTTC	CSGTSSYEQYF	TRBV29-1	.	TRBJ2-7	.
TGTGCCAGCAGCTCGGCAGGGGCAGGCACAGATACGCAGTATTTT	CASSSAGAGTDTQYF	TRBV5-4	.	TRBJ2-3	.
TGCGCCAGCCCTAGCGGGGGGGCAGGTGAGCAGTTCTTC	CASPSGGAGEQFF	TRBV10-1	.	TRBJ2-1	TRBD2
TGTGCCAGCACCCTTCCATGGACAGGAGGTGAAAAACTGTTTTTT	CASTLPWTGGEKLFF	TRBV7-9	.	TRBJ1-4	TRBD1
TGTGCCACCAGCAGAGAGGGGGGGGGACAGGAGGCTTTCTTT	CATSREGGGQEAFF	TRBV15	.	TRBJ1-1	TRBD1
TGCACCGAACTGGGACAGGTGGGGACAACTAATGAAAAACTGTTTTTT	CTELGQVGTTNEKLFF	TRBV29-1	.	TRBJ1-4	TRBD1
TGCAGCGTTGAACCAGTCAGGGGAAGTTTTGAAGCTTTCTTT	CSVEPVRGSFEAFF	TRBV29-1	few	TRBJ1-1	.
TGCGCCAGCAGCTTGGATTCTAGCGGGAATGAGCAGTTCTTC	CASSLDSSGNEQFF	TRBV5-1	.	TRBJ2-1	TRBD2
TGTGCCACCTCCCCCCTCGTCGGGAGTGGGTACCAAGAGACCCAGTACTTC	CATSPLVGSGYQETQYF	TRBV19	.	TRBJ2-5	.
TGTGCCAGCAGCTACCTGGGACAGACCAAAAACATTCAGTACTTC	CASSYLGQTKNIQYF	TRBV7-2	.	TRBJ2-4	TRBD1
TGTGCCAGCGTAGGACAGACCAACACTGAAGCTTTCTTT	CASVGQTNTEAFF	TRBV6-1	.	TRBJ1-1	.
TGTGCCAGCAGTACCGGGATAGTCTACGAGCAGTACTTC	CASSTGIVYEQYF	TRBV28	.	TRBJ2-7	.
TGTGCCAGCAGCGTATCATCAGGTGATCAGCCCCAGCATTTT	CASSVSSGDQPQHF	TRBV9	few	TRBJ1-5	.
TGCGCCAGCAGCTTGTTGGGCGAGAGGAACACCGGGGAGCTGTTTTTT	CASSLLGERNTGELFF	TRBV5-1	.	TRBJ2-2	.
TGTGCCAGTAGTATCAACCCAACCAGCGGGAGCGGAAGGTACGAGCAGTACTTC	CASSINPTSGSGRYEQYF	TRBV19	.	TRBJ2-7	TRBD2
TGCAGCGTTAAAAGGCGGGAGGGCCTGGGTAATGAGCAGTTCTTC	CSVKRREGLGNEQFF	TRBV29-1	.	TRBJ2-1	TRBD2
TGTGCCAGCTCACCAGACGGTGGAGCCTACGAGCAGTACTTC	CASSPDGGAYEQYF	TRBV18	.	TRBJ2-7	.
TGTGCCAGCAGCTTGAGGTCAGCGGCGAACACAGATACGCAGTATTTT	CASSLRSAANTDTQYF	TRBV7-9	once	TRBJ2-3	.
TGTGCCAGCAGCTACAGGGTCGGGGACACCATATATTTT	CASSYRVGDTIYF	TRBV6-6	.	TRBJ1-3	.
TGCGCCAGCAGCCCACGGGAGGGCCTCAGCGGGGAGCTGTTTTTT	CASSPREGLSGELFF	TRBV5-1	few	TRBJ2-2	TRBD2
TGTGCCAGCAGCTTAAGGAGTAGGTCCTACAATGAGCAGTTCTTC	CASSLRSRSYNEQFF	TRBV4-2	.	TRBJ2-1	.
TGTGCCAGCAGCTTGTCACAGGGGACAGATACGCAGTATTTT	CASSLSQGTDTQYF	TRBV5-6	.	TRBJ2-3	TRBD1
TGCGCCAGCAGCTCGATGCGGGGGGGCCAAGAGACCCAGTACTTC	CASSSMRGGQETQYF	TRBV5-1	once	TRBJ2-5	TRBD2
TGTGCCAGCAGCTTATCCCACGGGGAGCTGTTTTTT	CASSLSHGELFF	TRBV7-2	.	TRBJ2-2	.
TGTGCCAGCAGTACTCGACAGGAAGTGCAGCCCCAGCATTTT	CASSTRQEVQPQHF	TRBV2	.	TRBJ1-5	.
TGTGCCAGCTCACCAACACTACTGGGGCTGGAAGGAAACACCATATATTTT	CASSPTLLGLEGNTIYF	TRBV18	.	TRBJ1-3	.
TGTGCCAGCAGCCAATTGCCAGGGGATGGCTACACCTTC	CASSQLPGDGYTF	TRBV16	.	TRBJ1-2	.